Presented here are 24 T cell receptor beta chains from one specimen sequenced in a study of T cell responses to AZD1222 COVID-19 vaccine (dated by TCRdb to the early 2020s). In the paper's terms, the time point label means: baseline before first vaccination. Library creation used the immunoSEQ multiplex PCR assay. TCRdb limited this immuneACCESS table to in-frame rearrangements with V and J called. A share of clones is missing; checked studies link under half to unresolved V genes, and the rest is unexplained. The sample contains about 130,000 clones, about 94% of them found a single time. About 0.91% of the sample is held by the ten biggest clonotypes. The sample here was peripheral blood, taken on day 0 of AZD1222 vaccination. These receptors originate from an adult in good health.

The chain uses TRBV5-1 and TRBJ1-2; D is uncertain. The germline V gene has CDR1 SGHRS and CDR2 YFSETQ. The CDR3 runs to 14 residues. V lost 2 bases and J lost 0, with 8 bases in between. The CDR3 DNA reads TGCGCCAGCAGCTTAAGGGCGGCTAACTATGGCTACACCTTC. Translating gives CASSLRAANYGYTF.

The rearrangement joins TRBV6-5 to TRBJ1-5, with 10 nucleotides matching TRBD1. This CDR3 is built from 16 residues. V shed 4 bases and J 6 bases; nucleotides not matched to a gene: 9. Looked up from germline, CDR1 is MNHEY and CDR2 is SVGAGI. The DNA for the CDR3 is TGTGCCAGCAGTTGGCAAGACAGGGGGCTTGGTCAGCCCCAGCATTTT. Encoded protein: CASSWQDRGLGQPQHF.

The rearrangement links TRBV18 to TRBJ1-1, with 7 bases fitting TRBD1. This CDR3 has 15 amino acids. Germline assignment: CDR1 KGHSH and CDR2 LQKENI. With V trimmed by 3 bases and J by 5 bases, 9 bases remained unmatched. This CDR3 is CASSPQEDRTTEAFF. The DNA of the CDR3 is TGTGCCAGCTCACCTCAGGAGGACAGGACGACTGAAGCTTTCTTT.

This chain links TRBV5-8 with TRBJ2-5; no definite D call. Trimming pared 1 base from V and 4 bases from J, leaving 5 bases between. Germline CDR1 SGHTS, CDR2 YDEGEE. CDR3 length equals 12 residues. CDR3 coding DNA: TGTGCCAGCAGCTTGTGGTCAGAGACCCAGTACTTC. It translates to CASSLWSETQYF.

The rearrangement links TRBV27 to TRBJ1-5, with 7 bases identical to TRBD1. CDR3 length: 14 amino acids. V was clipped by 5 bases and J by 3 bases; unmatched bases: 4. Germline CDR1 is MNHEY and CDR2 is SMNVEV (reference sequence). The CDR3: CASSQTGNNQPQHF. CDR3 DNA sequence: TGTGCCAGCAGTCAGACAGGGAACAATCAGCCCCAGCATTTT.

A single count supports this clone. The chain links TRBV11-3 to TRBJ2-3; 9 nucleotides match TRBD2. Germline V gene lookup returns CDR1 SGHNT and CDR2 YENEEA. The CDR3 runs 14 residues. J lost 6 bases, V lost 5 bases, and 6 bases had no gene match. CDR3 sequence reads: CASSARTSEDTQYF. The CDR3 DNA follows: TGTGCCAGCAGCGCCCGGACTAGCGAGGATACGCAGTATTTT.

The chain couples TRBV6-1 to TRBJ1-1; D is unresolved. V lost 3 bases and J lost 6, with 11 bases in between. Germline V gene sequence: CDR1 MNHNS, CDR2 SASEGT. This CDR3 is 13 amino acids long. CDR3 in DNA: TGTGCCAGCAGTGAGTACAAGGGCGCTGAAGCTTTCTTT. Amino acids: CASSEYKGAEAFF.

The chain uses TRBV3-1 (or the pseudogene TRBV3-2) and TRBJ2-3, with D tentatively TRBD1 or TRBD2 (5 bases each). Trimming cost V 2 bases and J 2 bases, with 14 bases left between them. This CDR3 region has 16 residues. Germline V gives CDR1 LGHDT, CDR2 YNNKEL (reference sequence). CDR3 DNA sequence: TGTGCCAGCAGCCAACTATGGCAGGGACCCACAGATACGCAGTATTTT. This gives the protein CASSQLWQGPTDTQYF.

The CDR3: CASSESLHRDNGYTF. CDR3 bases: TGTGCCAGCAGTGAATCTTTGCACAGGGACAATGGCTACACCTTC. V is TRBV6-1 and J is TRBJ1-2; tentative D call: TRBD1 (6 bases). V lost 2 bases, J lost 6 bases, and 16 bases lay in between. CDR3 length: 15 residues. Per the germline V gene, CDR1 is MNHNS and CDR2 is SASEGT.

The gene calls are TRBV5-1 and TRBJ2-3; TRBD1 matches 7 bases. J lost 11 bases, V lost 3 bases, and 9 bases had no gene match. The CDR3 totals 13 residues. Germline V gene lookup returns CDR1 SGHRS and CDR2 YFSETQ. CDR3: CASSSTGNGEQYF. The CDR3 bases are TGCGCCAGCAGCTCGACAGGGAATGGGGAGCAGTATTTT.

The gene calls are TRBV7-2 and TRBJ2-2; D is ambiguous. V was shortened by 0 bases and J by 7 bases, with 6 bases between the two germline ends. In germline, CDR1 is SGHTA, CDR2 FQGNSA. This CDR3 region has 13 residues. CDR3 nucleotide sequence: TGTGCCAGCAGCTTAGCAGGGTTCGGGGAGCTGTTTTTT. Protein: CASSLAGFGELFF.

V and J are TRBV7-9 and TRBJ1-1; D is uncertain. From germline, CDR1 is SEHNR and CDR2 FQNEAQ (reference sequence). CDR3 length: 13 residues. V lost 3 bases to trimming and J lost 1 base, with 6 bases between them. In DNA, the CDR3 is TGTGCCAGCAGCTTGGGTAAGAACACTGAAGCTTTCTTT. Residues: CASSLGKNTEAFF.

V usage is TRBV2 and J usage is TRBJ1-1, with D maybe TRBD1 (6 bases). This CDR3 contains 13 residues. Germline lookup yields CDR1 SNHLY and CDR2 FYNNEI. With 3 bases removed from V and 7 bases from J, the gap between germline ends came to 12 bases. The CDR3 bases are TGTGCCAGCAGTGAGAACAGGGAAAGTGAAGCTTTCTTT. Its translation: CASSENRESEAFF.

This chain connects TRBV5-6 to TRBJ1-5, with 9 bases fitting TRBD1. The CDR3 consists of 16 residues. Looked up from germline, CDR1 is SGHDT and CDR2 is YYEEEE. The J segment lost 0 bases and the V segment lost 4 bases, leaving 5 bases of the junction unmatched. The CDR3 DNA reads TGTGCCAGCAGCGTGTGGACAGGGGATAGCAATCAGCCCCAGCATTTT. This encodes CASSVWTGDSNQPQHF.

V and J are TRBV10-3 and TRBJ1-5; no clear D. The V gene lost 3 bases and the J gene lost 4 bases, with 16 bases spanning the gap. Germline CDR1 and CDR2: ENHRY and SYGVKD. The CDR3 consists of 16 residues. The CDR3 loop is CAISEFSGPTNQPQHF. DNA for the CDR3: TGTGCCATCAGTGAATTTTCCGGGCCAACAAATCAGCCCCAGCATTTT.

The chain links TRBV3-1 (or the pseudogene TRBV3-2) to TRBJ1-2, with TRBD1 identical over 7 bases. V gave up 4 bases and J gave up 3 bases; unmatched junction bases: 8. CDR1 and CDR2 (germline): LGHDT, YNNKEL (reference sequence). This CDR3 region has 15 residues. The CDR3 protein is CASSRGTAQDYGYTF. CDR3 in DNA: TGTGCCAGCAGCCGCGGGACAGCCCAGGACTATGGCTACACCTTC.

This chain links TRBV10-3 with TRBJ2-1; a weak D match, TRBD2 (6 bases). The length of the CDR3 is 15 residues. In germline, CDR1 is ENHRY, CDR2 SYGVKD. The V end lost 6 bases, the J end lost 0 bases, and 12 bases lay between the germline ends. The CDR3 DNA reads as TGTGCCATCAGCGGGACTGCGAGCTCCTACAATGAGCAGTTCTTC. Translated, it gives CAISGTASSYNEQFF.

In this sample, this clone turned up once. This chain joins TRBV7-2 and TRBJ2-1, with D hard to call. The CDR3 runs 15 residues. The ends were cut back, 6 bases at V and 0 bases at J, with 12 bases in the middle. The germline gives CDR1 SGHTA, CDR2 FQGNSA. The DNA for the CDR3 is TGTGCCAGCAGAACGGGTCCCAGCTCCTACAATGAGCAGTTCTTC. It yields the protein CASRTGPSSYNEQFF.

The chain recombines TRBV7-8 with TRBJ1-5; no clear D gene. CDR1 is SGHVS, CDR2 FQNEAQ, per germline. The CDR3 sequence is 15 residues long. Trimming stripped 5 bases from V and 7 bases from J, with 18 bases between. In DNA, the CDR3 is TGTGCCAGCAGCCACTACTCAGAGTTAGACCAGCCCCAGCATTTT. Amino acid sequence: CASSHYSELDQPQHF.

The J gene is TRBJ2-3, the V gene TRBV27; no firm D call. This CDR3 spans 13 amino acids. Trimming pared 8 bases from V and 1 base from J, leaving 10 bases between. CDR1 MNHEY and CDR2 SMNVEV come from the germline V gene (reference sequence). Written as DNA, the CDR3 is TGTGCCAGCGCAAACAGTCGCACAGATACGCAGTATTTT. Translated, it gives CASANSRTDTQYF.

The J gene is TRBJ1-5, the V gene TRBV7-8; D call uncertain. Germline loops: CDR1 SGHVS, CDR2 FQNEAQ. V was pared by 5 bases and J by 7 bases, with 15 bases between. CDR3 length equals 14 residues. CDR3 in amino acids: CASSNEGVRQPQHF. CDR3 in DNA: TGTGCCAGCAGCAACGAGGGAGTCCGGCAGCCCCAGCATTTT. The whole variable domain, remainder taken from reference TRBV7-8 and TRBJ1-5, is GAGVSQSPRYKVAKRGQDVALRCDPISGHVSLFWYQQALGQGPEFLTYFQNEAQLDKSGLPSDRFFAERPEGSVSTLKIQRTQQEDSAVYLCASSNEGVRQPQHFGDGTRLSIL.

The chain couples TRBV7-3 to TRBJ1-1, with D possibly TRBD1 on 6 matching bases. The CDR3 spans 13 residues. Germline V CDR1 and CDR2: SGHTA, FQGTGA. The V end was cut by 5 bases, the J end by 5 bases, with 12 bases between. Here the CDR3 DNA reads TGTGCCAGCAGCCTCGGACAGAGGACTGAAGCTTTCTTT. It encodes CASSLGQRTEAFF. Full variable domain (remainder filled in from reference TRBV7-3 and TRBJ1-1): GAGVSQTPSNKVTEKGKYVELRCDPISGHTALYWYRQSLGQGPEFLIYFQGTGAADDSGLPNDRFFAVRPEGSVSTLKIQRTERGDSAVYLCASSLGQRTEAFFGQGTRLTVV.

The CDR3 reads CASSLESSYNEQFF. As DNA, the CDR3 is TGTGCCAGCAGCTTGGAGAGCTCCTACAATGAGCAGTTCTTC. This chain connects TRBV7-2 to TRBJ2-1; D gene uncertain. Germline CDR1 and CDR2: SGHTA and FQGNSA. The length of the CDR3 is 14 residues. The ends were cut back, 3 bases at V and 0 bases at J, with 6 bases in the middle.

The chain couples TRBV7-2 to TRBJ2-5; D is possibly TRBD2 (7 bases). The CDR3 spans 16 residues. Germline V gene lookup returns CDR1 SGHTA and CDR2 FQGNSA. Deletions cut 7 bases from V and 6 bases from J, with 24 bases between. CDR3 sequence (DNA): TGTGCCAGCACCGCTTATATTTGGGGGGGCCGGAAGACCCAGTACTTC. Translating it yields CASTAYIWGGRKTQYF.